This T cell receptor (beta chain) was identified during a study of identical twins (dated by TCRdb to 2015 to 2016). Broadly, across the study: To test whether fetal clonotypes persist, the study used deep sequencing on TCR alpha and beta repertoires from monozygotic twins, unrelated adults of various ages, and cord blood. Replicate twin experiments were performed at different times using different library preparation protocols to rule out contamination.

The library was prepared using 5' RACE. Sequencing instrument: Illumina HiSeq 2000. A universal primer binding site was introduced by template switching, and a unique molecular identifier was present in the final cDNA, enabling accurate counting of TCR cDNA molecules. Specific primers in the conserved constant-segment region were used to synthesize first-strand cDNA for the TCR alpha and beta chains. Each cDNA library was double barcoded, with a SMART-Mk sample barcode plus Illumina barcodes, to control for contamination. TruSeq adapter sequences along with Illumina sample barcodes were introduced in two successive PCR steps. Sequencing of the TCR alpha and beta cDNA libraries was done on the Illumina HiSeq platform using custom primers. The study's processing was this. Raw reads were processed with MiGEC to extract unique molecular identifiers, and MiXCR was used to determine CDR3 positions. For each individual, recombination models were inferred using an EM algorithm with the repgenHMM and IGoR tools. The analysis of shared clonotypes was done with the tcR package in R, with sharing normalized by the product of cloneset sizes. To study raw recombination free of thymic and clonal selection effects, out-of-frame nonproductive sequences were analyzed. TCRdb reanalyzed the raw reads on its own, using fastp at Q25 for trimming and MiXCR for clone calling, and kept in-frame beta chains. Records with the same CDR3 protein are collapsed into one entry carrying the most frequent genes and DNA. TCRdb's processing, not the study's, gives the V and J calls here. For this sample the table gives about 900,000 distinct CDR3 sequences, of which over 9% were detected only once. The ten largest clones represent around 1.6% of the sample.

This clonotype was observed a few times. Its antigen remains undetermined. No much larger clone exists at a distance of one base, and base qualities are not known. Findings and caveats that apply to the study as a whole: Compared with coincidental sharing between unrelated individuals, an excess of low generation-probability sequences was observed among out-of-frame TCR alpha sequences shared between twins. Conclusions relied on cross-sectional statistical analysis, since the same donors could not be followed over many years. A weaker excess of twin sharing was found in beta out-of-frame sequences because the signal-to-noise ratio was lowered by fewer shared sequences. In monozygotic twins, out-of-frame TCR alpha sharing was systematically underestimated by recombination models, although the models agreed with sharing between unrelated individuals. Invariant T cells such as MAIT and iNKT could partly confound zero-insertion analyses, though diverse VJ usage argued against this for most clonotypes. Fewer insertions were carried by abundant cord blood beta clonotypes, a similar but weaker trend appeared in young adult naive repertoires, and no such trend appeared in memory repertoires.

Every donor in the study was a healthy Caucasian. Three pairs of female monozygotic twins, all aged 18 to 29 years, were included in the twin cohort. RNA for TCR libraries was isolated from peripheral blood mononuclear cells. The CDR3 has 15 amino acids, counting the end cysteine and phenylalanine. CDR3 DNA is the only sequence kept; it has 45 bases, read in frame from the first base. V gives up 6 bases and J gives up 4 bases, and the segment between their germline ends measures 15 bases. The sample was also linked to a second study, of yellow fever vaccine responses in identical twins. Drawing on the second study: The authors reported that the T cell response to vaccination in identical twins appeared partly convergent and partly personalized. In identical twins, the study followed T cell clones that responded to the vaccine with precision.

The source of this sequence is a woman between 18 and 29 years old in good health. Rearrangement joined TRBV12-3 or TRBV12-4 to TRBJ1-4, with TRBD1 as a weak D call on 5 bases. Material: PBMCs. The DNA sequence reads TGTGCCAGCAGCCGGCAGAGGGGAGTTAATGAAAAACTGTTTTTT. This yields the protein CASSRQRGVNEKLFF.